The sequence of this T cell receptor (beta chain) was determined in a study of shared clonotypes between healthy human individuals. Deep level was the assay's run setting. TCRdb keeps only in-frame clones here, not all; method: immunoSEQ multiplex PCR. Among 750,000 to 1,000,000 clones listed, about 92% were seen once. Germline V gene sequence: CDR1 DFQATT, CDR2 SNEGSKA (reference sequence). CDR3 size: 11 residues. The ends lost 5 bases at V and 13 bases at J; junction bases unmatched: 6. Positive CCR7 selection of CD45RO-negative cells yielded the naive CD8 cells, and terminally differentiated effector memory CD45RA+ cells were excluded.

Specimen: naive CD8+ T cells sorted from blood. This sequence originates from a young man in good health. J is TRBJ2-1 and V is TRBV20-1; 9 bases are a match to TRBD2. CDR3: CSADSGRRQFF. CDR3 DNA sequence: TGCAGTGCTGATAGCGGGAGACGACAGTTCTTC.